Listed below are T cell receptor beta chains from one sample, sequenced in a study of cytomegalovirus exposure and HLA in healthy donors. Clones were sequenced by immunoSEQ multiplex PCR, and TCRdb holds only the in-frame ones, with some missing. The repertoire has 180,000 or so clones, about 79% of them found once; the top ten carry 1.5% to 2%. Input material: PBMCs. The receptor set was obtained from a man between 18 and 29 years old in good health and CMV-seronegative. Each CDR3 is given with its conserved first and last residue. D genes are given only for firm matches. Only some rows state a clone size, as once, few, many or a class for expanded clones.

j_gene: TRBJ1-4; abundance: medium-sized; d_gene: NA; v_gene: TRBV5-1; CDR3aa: CASSLRSGHNEKLFF; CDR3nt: TGCGCCAGCAGCTTACGTTCCGGTCATAATGAAAAACTGTTTTTT
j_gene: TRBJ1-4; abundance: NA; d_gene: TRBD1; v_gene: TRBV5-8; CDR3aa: CASSGPGTGYMFF; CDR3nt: TGTGCCAGCAGCGGTCCCGGGACAGGGTACATGTTTTTT
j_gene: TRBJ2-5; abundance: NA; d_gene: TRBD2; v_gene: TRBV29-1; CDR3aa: CSVVRRRGEQTIYQETQYF; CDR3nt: TGCAGCGTTGTCCGGCGTCGGGGGGAACAAACTATCTACCAAGAGACCCAGTACTTC
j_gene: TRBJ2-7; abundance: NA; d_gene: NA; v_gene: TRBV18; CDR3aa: CASSPWTDTYEQYF; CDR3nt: TGTGCCAGCTCACCCTGGACAGATACTTACGAGCAGTACTTC
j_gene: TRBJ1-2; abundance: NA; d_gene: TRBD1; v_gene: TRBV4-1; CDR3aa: CASSQDLDRRNGYTF; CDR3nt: TGCGCCAGCAGCCAAGATCTGGACAGGAGGAATGGCTACACCTTC
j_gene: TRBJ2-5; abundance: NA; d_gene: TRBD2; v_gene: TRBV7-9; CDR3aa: CASSLRGRGQETQYF; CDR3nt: TGTGCCAGCAGCTTACGGGGGAGGGGCCAAGAGACCCAGTACTTC
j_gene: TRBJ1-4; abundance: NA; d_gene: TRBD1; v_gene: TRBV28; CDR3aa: CAGSLRDRNEKLFF; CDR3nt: TGTGCCGGCAGTTTACGGGACAGGAATGAAAAACTGTTTTTT
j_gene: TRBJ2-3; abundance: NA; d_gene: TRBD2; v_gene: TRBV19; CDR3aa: CASSIATSGPSDTQYF; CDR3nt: TGTGCCAGTAGTATAGCTACTAGCGGGCCTTCAGATACGCAGTATTTT
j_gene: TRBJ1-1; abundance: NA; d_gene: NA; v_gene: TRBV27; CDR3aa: CASSLNGGITEAFF; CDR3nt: TGTGCCAGCAGTTTAAATGGGGGGATCACTGAAGCTTTCTTT
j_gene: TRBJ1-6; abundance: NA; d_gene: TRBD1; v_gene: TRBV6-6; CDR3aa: CAIRDRVDSPLHF; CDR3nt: TGTGCCATCCGGGACAGGGTAGATTCACCCCTCCACTTT
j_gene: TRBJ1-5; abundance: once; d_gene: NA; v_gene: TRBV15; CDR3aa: CATSTDISNQPQHF; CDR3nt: TGTGCCACCAGCACGGACATTAGCAATCAGCCCCAGCATTTT
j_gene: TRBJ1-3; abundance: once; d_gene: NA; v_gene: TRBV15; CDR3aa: CATSRDTPGRSGNTIYF; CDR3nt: TGTGCCACCAGCAGAGATACTCCAGGGAGGTCTGGAAACACCATATATTTT